Following are 7 T cell receptor beta chains from one sample sequenced in a study of STAT5B mutations in CD4+ large granular lymphocyte leukemia. The table came from immunoSEQ multiplex PCR; TCRdb's copy has only in-frame clones and leaves some out. The data hold over 30,000 clones, with 75% to 85% observed a single time. Input material: CD4+ T cells from blood buffy coats. These receptors were taken from a human donor in good health.

The V gene is TRBV5-8, the J gene TRBJ2-3; 9 bases are shared with TRBD1. CDR1 SGHTS and CDR2 YDEGEE come from the germline V gene. With 3 bases clipped from V and 1 base from J, the junction kept 3 bases outside the gene matches. This CDR3 spans 15 amino acids. For the CDR3, the DNA is TGTGCCAGCAGCTCTTGGACAGGGGGCACAGATACGCAGTATTTT. Protein sequence: CASSSWTGGTDTQYF.

This clone turned up a few times. V usage is TRBV5-4 and J usage is TRBJ2-5, with 8 nucleotides matching TRBD2. CDR3 length equals 16 residues. Losses at the gene ends were 4 bases for V and 1 base for J; bases not matched to a gene: 9. Germline values: CDR1 SGHNT, CDR2 YYREEE (reference sequence). CDR3 residues: CASSPSAGALQETQYF. CDR3 DNA: TGTGCCAGCAGCCCATCAGCGGGAGCCCTCCAAGAGACCCAGTACTTC.

The chain employs TRBV5-1 and TRBJ2-6; no firm D call. Per germline, CDR1 SGHRS and CDR2 YFSETQ. V was shortened by 0 bases and J by 2 bases, with 3 bases between the two germline ends. This CDR3 has 14 residues. The CDR3 here is CASSLGTGANVLTF. The CDR3, as DNA: TGCGCCAGCAGCTTGGGGACTGGGGCCAACGTCCTGACTTTC.

The chain carries TRBV5-1 and TRBJ1-2, with D possibly being TRBD1 (6 bases). CDR3 length equals 15 residues. The V end was cut by 4 bases, the J end by 3 bases, with 16 bases between. Germline CDR1 and CDR2: SGHRS and YFSETQ. The CDR3 bases are TGCGCCAGCAGCAATACAGGGCTTGGAGACTATGGCTACACCTTC. It specifies CASSNTGLGDYGYTF.

The V call is TRBV19, the J call TRBJ2-3; D is possibly TRBD1 (5 bases). This CDR3 is built from 14 residues. V lost 3 bases and J 1 base, leaving 8 bases between the germline ends. Germline CDR1 LNHDA, CDR2 SQIVND (reference sequence). The CDR3 DNA sequence: TGTGCCAGTAGTATTCAGGGCCGCACAGATACGCAGTATTTT. Translated, it gives CASSIQGRTDTQYF.

The chain employs TRBV7-2 and TRBJ1-5; D ambiguous. There are 14 residues in the CDR3. The germline V and J ends were trimmed by 3 bases and 6 bases, with 12 bases remaining between them. Germline-derived CDR1 and CDR2 are SGHTA and FQGNSA. CDR3 region: CASSLSPVPQPQHF. CDR3 nucleotide sequence: TGTGCCAGCAGCTTGTCGCCCGTTCCTCAGCCCCAGCATTTT.

This sequence joins TRBV28 and TRBJ2-7; no reliable D call. CDR1 and CDR2 from the germline V gene are MDHEN and SYDVKM. Trimming removed 3 bases at V and 3 bases at J, with 3 bases between. This CDR3 contains 11 residues. The CDR3 is CASSLYYEQYF. DNA for the CDR3: TGTGCCAGCAGTTTGTACTACGAGCAGTACTTC.